The rows below give T cell receptor beta chains drawn from one sample of a study of shared clonotypes between healthy human individuals. Generated by immunoSEQ multiplex PCR, the TCRdb table keeps only in-frame clones and is missing some. The sample has 110,000 or so clones, around 68% seen once. Sequencing was done on a sample of memory CD8+ T cells sorted from blood. The receptors stem from a woman aged 25 to 39 in good health. The CDR3 runs from the conserved cysteine through the conserved F or W. The order of the fields is CDR3 protein, CDR3 DNA, V gene, J gene, D gene, clone size. D genes are given only for firm matches. A clone size is listed for some rows: how often the clone was seen (once, few, many), or a class if it is expanded.

CASSYGTSGYEQYF	TGTGCCAGCAGCTACGGGACTAGCGGCTACGAGCAGTACTTC	TRBV14	TRBJ2-7	TRBD2	NA
CASSLEGGPGKNIQYF	TGTGCCAGCAGCCTCGAAGGTGGCCCGGGCAAAAACATTCAGTACTTC	TRBV13	TRBJ2-4	NA	NA
CASSPRTSGTYGELFF	TGTGCCAGCAGCCCCCGGACTAGCGGCACGTACGGGGAGCTGTTTTTT	TRBV9	TRBJ2-2	TRBD2	NA
CASSPIRAGEPDTQYF	TGTGCCAGCAGTCCTATTCGGGCGGGAGAACCAGATACGCAGTATTTT	TRBV9	TRBJ2-3	TRBD2	many
CASSFWAWGDLEAFF	TGTGCCAGCAGCTTTTGGGCGTGGGGGGACTTGGAAGCTTTCTTT	TRBV5-6	TRBJ1-1	NA	NA
CASSSKPGQGNTDTQYF	TGTGCCAGCAGCTCCAAGCCGGGACAGGGAAACACAGATACGCAGTATTTT	TRBV7-8	TRBJ2-3	TRBD1	NA
CASSPNRDRVSTEAFF	TGTGCCAGTAGCCCAAACCGGGACAGGGTTTCCACTGAAGCTTTCTTT	TRBV19	TRBJ1-1	TRBD1	many
CASSPRTGRLKKLFF	TGTGCCAGCAGCCCCCGTACAGGCCGTTTAAAAAAACTGTTTTTT	TRBV9	TRBJ1-4	NA	NA
CASSGVGAPSSYNEQFF	TGTGCCAGCAGCGGGGTTGGGGCACCGAGCTCCTACAATGAGCAGTTCTTC	TRBV9	TRBJ2-1	NA	NA
CASSFYNEKLFF	TGTGCCAGCAGCTTTTATAATGAAAAACTGTTTTTT	TRBV7-9	TRBJ1-4	NA	NA
CSVDAGGTDTQYF	TGCAGCGTTGACGCAGGTGGCACAGATACGCAGTATTTT	TRBV29-1	TRBJ2-3	NA	few
CASSLSRSNQPQHF	TGTGCCAGCAGTTTAAGCAGGAGCAATCAGCCCCAGCATTTT	TRBV27	TRBJ1-5	NA	NA
CASSRGLAERPYEQYF	TGTGCCAGTAGTAGGGGACTAGCGGAAAGACCCTACGAGCAGTACTTC	TRBV19	TRBJ2-7	TRBD2	once
CSVEGQVPYWGYTF	TGCAGCGTTGAAGGCCAGGTACCCTATTGGGGCTACACCTTC	TRBV29-1	TRBJ1-2	NA	NA
CASSGGLAGAYEQYF	TGTGCCAGCAGCGGCGGACTAGCGGGAGCCTACGAGCAGTACTTC	TRBV9	TRBJ2-7	TRBD2	NA
CASSPTPARQTNQPQHF	TGTGCCAGCAGTCCCACCCCTGCGAGACAGACCAATCAGCCCCAGCATTTT	TRBV27	TRBJ1-5	NA	NA
CASSPDLYSNQPQHF	TGTGCCAGCAGTCCGGACTTGTATAGCAATCAGCCCCAGCATTTT	TRBV19	TRBJ1-5	NA	NA
CASSVQGFNEKLFF	TGTGCCAGCAGTGTCCAGGGGTTTAATGAAAAACTGTTTTTT	TRBV2	TRBJ1-4	NA	NA
CASSQGGGANVLTF	TGTGCCAGCAGCCAGGGTGGCGGGGCCAACGTCCTGACTTTC	TRBV28	TRBJ2-6	NA	NA
CASSSGLAGDNEQYF	TGTGCCAGCAGTTCAGGGCTAGCGGGAGACAACGAGCAGTACTTC	TRBV25-1	TRBJ2-7	TRBD2	NA
CASSQDGGTNRETQYF	TGCGCCAGCAGCCAAGATGGAGGGACCAATCGAGAGACCCAGTACTTC	TRBV4-1	TRBJ2-5	NA	NA
CASSEQAGGGGETQYF	TGTGCCAGCAGTGAGCAAGCGGGAGGAGGAGGAGAGACCCAGTACTTC	TRBV6-1	TRBJ2-5	TRBD2	NA
CASRPTGVEAFF	TGTGCCAGCAGACCGACAGGCGTTGAAGCTTTCTTT	TRBV6-1	TRBJ1-1	NA	few
CASSLEGTGELFF	TGCGCCAGCAGCCTAGAAGGAACCGGGGAGCTGTTTTTT	TRBV4-1	TRBJ2-2	NA	medium-sized
CASSPGGRRTSSYNEQFF	TGTGCCAGCAGCCCCGGGGGTAGGAGGACTAGCTCCTACAATGAGCAGTTCTTC	TRBV9	TRBJ2-1	TRBD2	once
CAINERGARDYGYTF	TGTGCCATCAACGAGAGGGGGGCCAGGGACTATGGCTACACCTTC	TRBV10-3	TRBJ1-2	NA	NA
CASSQDILMLPHEQYF	TGCGCCAGCAGCCAAGATATTTTGATGCTCCCTCACGAGCAGTACTTC	TRBV4-1	TRBJ2-7	NA	NA
CASSFVAGELFF	TGTGCCAGCAGTTTTGTGGCCGGGGAGCTGTTTTTT	TRBV14	TRBJ2-2	NA	NA
CASSLGDRQETQYF	TGTGCCAGCAGCTTGGGGGACAGACAAGAGACCCAGTACTTC	TRBV5-4	TRBJ2-5	TRBD1	once